These 17 T cell receptor beta chains share one sample of origin, sequenced in a study of cytomegalovirus exposure and HLA in healthy donors. Both 60 Vbeta primers and 13 Jbeta primers went into the PCR. TCRdb's copy holds only in-frame clones and misses some; the assay was immunoSEQ multiplex PCR. The sample lists about 190,000 clones, about nine tenths occurring once. Sequences were obtained from PBMCs. Source of these receptors: a man between 25 and 39 years old in good health and CMV-seronegative.

The chain joins TRBV10-3 to TRBJ2-4; TRBD1 might be the D (6 bases). V lost 9 bases and J lost 1, with 16 bases in between. CDR1 and CDR2 from the germline V gene are ENHRY and SYGVKD. The CDR3 covers 15 residues. The CDR3 nucleotides are TGTGCCATAGAGGGGTGGGGGCCGGCCAAAAACATTCAGTACTTC. Its translation: CAIEGWGPAKNIQYF.

V usage is TRBV7-8 and J usage is TRBJ1-6; tentatively, D is TRBD1 (6 bases). The CDR3 sequence is 14 residues long. V was cut by 2 bases and J by 10 bases, with 12 bases left in between. CDR1 is SGHVS and CDR2 is FQNEAQ in the germline V gene. The CDR3 reads CASSLTGIISPLHF. As DNA, the CDR3 is TGTGCCAGCAGCTTAACAGGGATTATCTCACCCCTCCACTTT.

The gene calls are TRBV11-2 and TRBJ2-2; no clear D. The V gene lost 7 bases and the J gene lost 1 base, with 10 bases spanning the gap. CDR1 is SGHAT, CDR2 FQNNGV, per germline. The length of the CDR3 is 14 residues. The CDR3 sequence: CASKRTQNTGELFF. The CDR3 DNA reads as TGTGCCAGCAAACGTACACAGAACACCGGGGAGCTGTTTTTT.

J is TRBJ2-5 and V is TRBV4-3, with 13 bases aligning to TRBD2. V lost 4 bases, J lost 2 bases, and 1 base stayed unmatched. Looked up from germline, CDR1 is LGHNA and CDR2 is YSLEER. CDR3 length equals 15 residues. In DNA, the CDR3 is TGCGCCAGCAGCCCGGGACTAGCGGGACAAGAGACCCAGTACTTC. This codes for CASSPGLAGQETQYF.

Points on this clone: The junction departs from the called germline gene at one end, perhaps through a read error. This rearrangement joins TRBV7-9 to TRBJ2-7; 9 bases match TRBD1. The CDR3 extends over 16 amino acids. CDR1 and CDR2 (germline): SEHNR, FQNEAQ (reference sequence). The CDR3 nucleotides are TGTTCCAGCAGCGCGACGACAGGGGGAACCTCCTACGAGCAGTACTTC. It specifies CSSSATTGGTSYEQYF.

This clone was picked up one time. The rearrangement uses TRBV28 and TRBJ2-3; 9 bases fit TRBD2. From germline, CDR1 is MDHEN and CDR2 SYDVKM. CDR3 size: 16 residues. Trimming at V came to 5 bases and at J to 0 bases, leaving 6 bases not matched to a gene. CDR3: CASSTPSGDSTDTQYF. The CDR3 bases are TGTGCCAGCAGTACCCCTAGCGGGGATAGCACAGATACGCAGTATTTT.

The chain joins TRBV18 to TRBJ1-2, with 10 nucleotides matching TRBD1. V was pared by 6 bases and J by 13 bases, with 11 bases of the junction left unmatched. This CDR3 has 13 residues. Germline loops: CDR1 KGHSH, CDR2 LQKENI. In DNA form, the CDR3 reads TGTGCCAGCTCTGTCGACAGGGGGCGAGGGTGCACCTTC. Amino acid sequence: CASSVDRGRGCTF. Full variable domain (outside the CDR3, taken from reference TRBV18 and TRBJ1-2): NAGVMQNPRHLVRRRGQEARLRCSPMKGHSHVYWYRQLPEEGLKFMVYLQKENIIDESGMPKERFSAEFPKEGPSILRIQQVVRGDSAAYFCASSVDRGRGCTFGSGTRLTVV.

The chain joins TRBV6-5 to TRBJ1-1; no clear D. V was clipped by 7 bases and J by 2 bases, with 11 bases between them. Germline assignment: CDR1 MNHEY and CDR2 SVGAGI. The CDR3 runs 13 residues. The CDR3 reads CASTYRDNTEAFF. CDR3 DNA sequence: TGTGCCAGCACCTACCGGGATAACACTGAAGCTTTCTTT.

CDR3 protein: CASSEQGSTDTQYF. The CDR3 nucleotides are TGTGCCAGCAGTGAACAGGGGTCCACAGATACGCAGTATTTT. The chain is built from TRBV6-4 and TRBJ2-3; 7 positions match TRBD1. V was pared by 3 bases and J by 2 bases, with 2 bases of the junction left unmatched. Germline CDR1 MRHNA, CDR2 SNTAGT. There are 14 residues in the CDR3.

The rearrangement links TRBV27 to TRBJ2-7; 11 bases map to TRBD2. The germline V gene encodes CDR1 MNHEY and CDR2 SMNVEV (reference sequence). The V segment lost 8 bases and the J segment 5 bases; nucleotides outside the gene matches: 20. The CDR3 spans 18 residues. This CDR3 is CASRKRLAGSLDSDEQYF. The DNA for the CDR3 is TGTGCCAGCCGCAAGCGACTAGCGGGAAGTCTAGATTCGGACGAGCAGTACTTC.

Regarding this clone: The junction and the germline gene differ at one end; a read error may be behind it. V gene TRBV7-9 combines with J gene TRBJ2-1; no reliable D call. This CDR3 is built from 11 residues. Looked up from germline, CDR1 is SEHNR and CDR2 is FQNEAQ (reference sequence). CDR3 nucleotides: TGTTCCAGTGGGCGAGAAAATGAGCAGTTCTTC. This encodes CSSGRENEQFF.

The gene calls are TRBV9 and TRBJ1-1; D might be TRBD1 (5 bases). The CDR3 loop spans 16 amino acids. Per the germline V gene, CDR1 is SGDLS and CDR2 is YYNGEE. V was clipped by 3 bases and J by 0 bases, with 15 bases between them. In DNA, the CDR3 is TGTGCCAGCAGCGCCGACGCGGGACCGATGAACACTGAAGCTTTCTTT. This sequence encodes CASSADAGPMNTEAFF.

This chain uses TRBV6-1 with TRBJ2-3; TRBD1 matches at 8 bases. The CDR3 runs 15 residues. The V and J ends lost 0 bases and 2 bases, in that order; junction bases with no gene match: 1. Per the germline V gene, CDR1 is MNHNS and CDR2 is SASEGT. CDR3 coding DNA: TGTGCCAGCAGTGAAGCGCAGGGGGCCACAGATACGCAGTATTTT. As protein: CASSEAQGATDTQYF.

The CDR3 DNA is TGTGCCTGGGCGGTTTCAAACTATGGCTACACCTTC. It specifies CAWAVSNYGYTF. The rearrangement joins TRBV30 to TRBJ1-2; D unclear. Looked up from germline, CDR1 is GTSNPN and CDR2 is SVGIG (reference sequence). This CDR3 is built from 12 residues. The germline V and J ends were trimmed by 5 bases and 2 bases, with 9 bases remaining between them.

The genes are TRBV7-2 and TRBJ2-1; D is ambiguous. Trimming took off 5 bases at V and 12 bases at J, with 20 bases between the two ends. Germline V gene lookup returns CDR1 SGHTA and CDR2 FQGNSA. The CDR3 is 14 residues long. CDR3 in amino acids: CASSTPGYGGVQFF. CDR3 sequence (DNA): TGTGCCAGCAGCACCCCCGGGTACGGCGGTGTGCAGTTCTTC.

V gene TRBV28 combines with J gene TRBJ2-2; 7 bases match TRBD2. Per the germline V gene, CDR1 is MDHEN and CDR2 is SYDVKM. This CDR3 has 13 residues. V gave up 11 bases and J gave up 0 bases; unmatched junction bases: 3. The CDR3 is CAGGDSNTGELFF. CDR3 nucleotides: TGTGCCGGGGGGGACTCGAACACCGGGGAGCTGTTTTTT.

This clone occurred a few times. The chain uses TRBV27 and TRBJ1-2, with TRBD1 matching 10 bases. This CDR3 is 14 amino acids long. The germline gives CDR1 MNHEY, CDR2 SMNVEV (reference sequence). V lost 6 bases, J lost 6 bases, and 7 bases stayed unmatched. CDR3 nucleotide sequence: TGTGCCAGCAGAACCGGGACAGGGGCTGATGGCTACACCTTC. Translated: CASRTGTGADGYTF.